Listed below are T cell receptor beta chains from one sample, sequenced in a study of blood T cell repertoires in COVID-19. Libraries were prepared by immunoSEQ multiplex PCR; TCRdb keeps only in-frame clonotypes and omits some of them. This repertoire shows some 200,000 clones, around 83% found once; its top ten account for around 6.5%. The sample consisted of peripheral blood. The receptors originated from a woman between 35 and 50 years old with acute or convalescent COVID-19. Both conserved end residues are part of each CDR3. D genes are given only for firm matches. Not all rows give a size; the values are once, few, many and, for expanded clones, a class.

.	TRBJ1-6	TRBV12-3/TRBV12-4	once	TGTGCCAGCAGGGGGGCAGATAATTCACCCCTCCACTTT	CASRGADNSPLHF
.	TRBJ2-7	TRBV19	.	TGTGCCAGTAGTTCCCAGGCCCGTTACGAGCAGTACTTC	CASSSQARYEQYF
TRBD1	TRBJ2-3	TRBV3-1/TRBV3-2	.	TGTGCCAGCAGCCACTTCCGAACCGGGACAGGGTACACAGATACGCAGTATTTT	CASSHFRTGTGYTDTQYF
.	TRBJ2-5	TRBV3-1/TRBV3-2	.	TGTGCCAGCAGTGGGGAGCGGGAGACCCAGTACTTC	CASSGERETQYF
TRBD2	TRBJ2-1	TRBV5-4	.	TGTGCCAGCAGCGCCCGTTCTCCAGCGGGAGGGTATTACAATGAGCAGTTCTTC	CASSARSPAGGYYNEQFF
.	TRBJ2-7	TRBV19	.	TGTGCCAGTAGGGGGCCAGATATGGGCGAGCAGTACTTC	CASRGPDMGEQYF
TRBD2	TRBJ2-5	TRBV5-5	.	TGTGCCAGCAGCTTGAGTCTAGCGGAAAGAAAGACCCAGTACTTC	CASSLSLAERKTQYF
TRBD2	TRBJ2-1	TRBV5-8	.	TGTGCCAGCAGGCTAGCGGGGGGAGGGAATGAGCAGTTCTTC	CASRLAGGGNEQFF
.	TRBJ1-3	TRBV5-1	.	TGCGCCAGCAGCTCGGGGGGCGCAGGAGGAAACACCATATATTTT	CASSSGGAGGNTIYF
.	TRBJ2-7	TRBV21-1	.	TGTGCCAGCAGCAAAGGATCTAGCGGGAGTGAAGAGCAGTACTTC	CASSKGSSGSEEQYF
.	TRBJ2-7	TRBV28	.	TGTGCCAGCACTGGAGGACGAGCCCTTTCCTACGAGCAGTACTTC	CASTGGRALSYEQYF
.	TRBJ1-2	TRBV28	.	TGTGCCAGCAGTTTATGGGACAGCCATAACTATGGCTACACCTTC	CASSLWDSHNYGYTF
.	TRBJ2-2	TRBV24-1	.	TGTGCCACCACCGAATCAGGGGCAGCCGGGGAGCTGTTTTTT	CATTESGAAGELFF
.	TRBJ1-4	TRBV5-1	.	TGCGCCAGCAGTTATACAGACCCCAGTGAAAAACTGTTTTTT	CASSYTDPSEKLFF
TRBD2	TRBJ2-5	TRBV18	.	TGTGCCAGCTCACCACAGGGACTAGCGGTAGAGACCCAGTACTTC	CASSPQGLAVETQYF
.	TRBJ2-7	TRBV28	.	TGTGCCAGCAGTGAACAGCCTTCCGAGCAGTACTTC	CASSEQPSEQYF
TRBD1	TRBJ1-3	TRBV4-1	.	TGCGCCAGCACTAATACAGGGGCGGGAAACACCATATATTTT	CASTNTGAGNTIYF
TRBD2	TRBJ2-1	TRBV3-1/TRBV3-2	.	TGTGCCAGCAGCCAAGGACGGGGGGCCTACAATGAGCAGTTCTTC	CASSQGRGAYNEQFF
TRBD2	TRBJ2-1	TRBV24-1	.	TGTGCCACCAGTGATCTCCGGGGGGAGGGTTACAATGAGCAGTTCTTC	CATSDLRGEGYNEQFF
.	TRBJ1-4	TRBV5-1	.	TGCGCCAGCAGCTTGTATGGGGGCAGAGAAAAACTGTTTTTT	CASSLYGGREKLFF
.	TRBJ1-1	TRBV3-1/TRBV3-2	.	TGTGCCAGCAGCCGGGCAGGGTTGAACACTGAAGCTTTCTTT	CASSRAGLNTEAFF
.	TRBJ2-7	TRBV3-1/TRBV3-2	.	TGTGCCAGCAGTCGGTCTTCCTCGGGCGAGCAGTACTTC	CASSRSSSGEQYF